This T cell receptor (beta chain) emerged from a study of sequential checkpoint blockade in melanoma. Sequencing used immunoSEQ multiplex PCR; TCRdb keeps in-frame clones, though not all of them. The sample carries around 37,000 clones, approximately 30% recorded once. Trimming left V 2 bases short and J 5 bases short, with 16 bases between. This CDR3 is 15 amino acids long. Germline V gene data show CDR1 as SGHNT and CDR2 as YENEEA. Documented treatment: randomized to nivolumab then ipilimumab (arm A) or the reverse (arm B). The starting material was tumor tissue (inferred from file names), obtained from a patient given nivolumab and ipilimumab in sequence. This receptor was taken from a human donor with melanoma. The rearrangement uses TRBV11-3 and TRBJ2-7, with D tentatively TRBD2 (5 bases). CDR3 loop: CASSLSLYAGNEQYF. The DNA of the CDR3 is TGTGCCAGCAGCTTAAGTCTTTACGCCGGGAACGAGCAGTACTTC.